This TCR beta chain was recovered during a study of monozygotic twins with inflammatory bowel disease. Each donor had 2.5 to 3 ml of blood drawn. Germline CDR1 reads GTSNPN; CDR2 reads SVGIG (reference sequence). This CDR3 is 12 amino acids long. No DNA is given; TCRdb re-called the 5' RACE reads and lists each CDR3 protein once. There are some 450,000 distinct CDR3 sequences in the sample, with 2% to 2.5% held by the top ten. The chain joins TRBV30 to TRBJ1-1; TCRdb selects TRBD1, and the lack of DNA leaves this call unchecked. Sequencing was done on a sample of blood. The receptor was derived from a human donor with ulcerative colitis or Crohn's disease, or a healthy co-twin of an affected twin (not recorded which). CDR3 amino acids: CAWDSLNTEAFF.